Listed below are T cell receptor beta chains from one sample, sequenced in a study of blood T cells in healthy people across ages. TCRdb analysed the 5' RACE reads with MiXCR anew, one entry per CDR3 protein. The sample includes around 710,000 distinct CDR3 sequences, 35% to 45% of them seen just once. Sequenced sample: blood. The receptor set was obtained from a woman aged 55-70 years in good health. CDR3s leave out the opening cysteine and the closing phenylalanine or tryptophan. Each record gives: V gene, J gene, clone size, CDR3 protein. A clone size is listed for some rows: how often the clone was seen (once, few, many), or a class if it is expanded.

TRBV9	TRBJ2-1	.	ASSVGGEPYNEQF
TRBV6-6	TRBJ2-7	.	ASRAGESYEQY
TRBV6-5	.	.	ASSYPDGEQY
TRBV5-1	TRBJ2-3	.	ASSLGAGTQY
TRBV18	TRBJ2-5	.	ASSPRAQQETQY
TRBV3-1	TRBJ2-5	few	ASRSGLAGYHFKETQY
TRBV5-1	TRBJ2-1	.	ASSLGRNSNSYNEQF
TRBV15	TRBJ1-5	many	ATTDSGGVQPQH
TRBV18	TRBJ1-1	.	ASAAGGGPF
TRBV29-1	TRBJ2-3	few	SVGPKMTSGITDTQY
TRBV27	TRBJ2-5	.	ASSLYGTSGKLQETQY
TRBV4-3	TRBJ2-3	.	ASSQQRGITDTQY
TRBV20-1	TRBJ2-3	.	SAPRTSGSDTQY
TRBV7-2	TRBJ2-1	.	ASSLFGLAGGSYNEQF
TRBV5-6	TRBJ2-6	.	ASFSSSGANVLT
TRBV6-5	TRBJ2-5	.	ASSVTSGRSDEQY
TRBV2	TRBJ2-1	few	ASSSDVGEQF
TRBV11-2	TRBJ2-7	.	ASSSPDRYSYEQY
TRBV6-5	TRBJ2-3	.	ASSLPPGLAGDGDTQY
TRBV18	TRBJ1-1	.	ASSPAIPTLNTEAF
TRBV28	TRBJ1-5	.	ASSPRQEAQPQH
TRBV24-1	TRBJ2-7	.	ATSVPLATYEQY
TRBV6-5	TRBJ1-4	.	ASSYAGGNGEKLF
TRBV28	TRBJ2-3	.	ASKVAGSSTDTQY
TRBV28	TRBJ2-7	.	AGGSSYEQY
TRBV21-1	TRBJ1-4	few	ASSKIAGEEEKLF
TRBV6-6	TRBJ1-1	few	ASSTRTGYSAEAF
TRBV5-8	TRBJ2-1	few	ASRRQGVHEQF
TRBV13	TRBJ2-7	.	ASSSTGVHEQY
TRBV27	TRBJ2-1	.	ASSNKGLASNEQF
TRBV6-5	TRBJ2-3	.	ASSYSGVQGPDAQY
TRBV5-1	TRBJ2-3	.	ASSLALSGKADTQY
TRBV25-1	TRBJ2-7	.	ASSESHPGQGPKEQY
TRBV3-1	TRBJ2-7	many	ASSPFRTAYEQY
TRBV20-1	TRBJ2-7	.	SARSPSTLRPEQY
TRBV6-6	TRBJ2-2	.	ASSYKAGTRGAGELF
TRBV9	TRBJ1-4	once	ASSVGAAATNEKLF
TRBV28	TRBJ1-5	.	ASERRGRSQPQH
TRBV10-3	TRBJ2-2	.	AISETSGGNTGELF
TRBV12-3/TRBV12-4	TRBJ1-1	.	ASSLEHRGPEAF
TRBV7-2	TRBJ2-2	once	ASSLLRGNAGELF